The 15 T cell receptor beta chains given below trace back to one sample, sequenced in a study of OX40 agonist ivuxolimab in advanced cancers. TCRdb's copy holds only in-frame clones and misses some; the assay was immunoSEQ multiplex PCR. There are tens of thousands of clones in the sample; about 90% occur only once, and 0.33% lies in the top ten. The sample consisted of CD4+ or CD8+ T cells sorted from blood, taken in a trial of the OX40 agonist ivuxolimab. The receptors originated from an adult with an advanced solid tumor such as melanoma, head and neck, liver or kidney cancer.

The chain links TRBV9 to TRBJ1-1; the match to TRBD1 covers 7 bases. The junction had 7 bases not matched to a gene; V was cut back by 3 bases and J by 5 bases. The CDR3 loop spans 14 amino acids. From germline, CDR1 is SGDLS and CDR2 YYNGEE. The DNA for the CDR3 is TGTGCCAGCAGCGAGGACCCCAGGGGGACTGAAGCTTTCTTT. Translation: CASSEDPRGTEAFF.

This clone was recorded once. The rearrangement uses TRBV7-9 and TRBJ1-1; D might be TRBD1 (5 bases). CDR3 length: 13 amino acids. Between the trimmed V and J ends, which lost 7 bases and 3 bases, there was a span of 12 bases. Per the germline V gene, CDR1 is SEHNR and CDR2 is FQNEAQ (reference sequence). CDR3: CASIRTRDTEAFF. In nucleotides, the CDR3 is TGTGCCAGCATCAGGACAAGGGACACTGAAGCTTTCTTT.

The chain uses TRBV6-5 and TRBJ2-2; D is perhaps TRBD1 (5 bases). Trimming removed 5 bases from V and 4 bases from J, with 11 bases in between. The length of the CDR3 is 14 residues. Germline V gene sequence: CDR1 MNHEY, CDR2 SVGAGI. CDR3 in DNA: TGTGCCAGCAGTAGGCAGGGTGGCACCGGGGAGCTGTTTTTT. Protein sequence: CASSRQGGTGELFF.

The J gene is TRBJ1-1, the V gene TRBV28; no definite D call. Trimming cost V 1 base and J 10 bases, with 13 bases left between them. The CDR3 is 13 residues long. The V gene's germline CDR1 is MDHEN and CDR2 SYDVKM. CDR3 amino acids: CASSLFGSGGAFF. CDR3 nucleotide sequence: TGTGCCAGCAGTTTATTTGGGTCCGGAGGAGCTTTCTTT.

V and J are TRBV19 and TRBJ2-1; D possibly matches TRBD1 or TRBD2 (6 bases each). CDR1 and CDR2 from the germline V gene are LNHDA and SQIVND (reference sequence). V was pared by 5 bases and J by 8 bases, with 19 bases between. This CDR3 is built from 15 residues. The CDR3 sequence: CASSPGDLTWDEQFF. Here the CDR3 DNA reads TGTGCCAGTAGTCCAGGGGACTTGACCTGGGATGAGCAGTTCTTC.

V and J are TRBV5-4 and TRBJ1-2, with 7 bases aligning to TRBD1. This CDR3 has 17 amino acids. Looked up from germline, CDR1 is SGHNT and CDR2 is YYREEE (reference sequence). V trimming: 0 bases; J trimming: 8 bases; junction bases outside the gene matches: 16. The CDR3 region is CASSLDPTGPARGGYTF. The CDR3 region has the DNA TGTGCCAGCAGCTTGGATCCGACAGGGCCTGCCCGAGGAGGCTACACCTTC.

This clone was seen a single time. This chain connects TRBV10-3 to TRBJ2-7; D is uncertain. The CDR3 length is 11 residues. Deletions cut 4 bases from V and 4 bases from J, with 5 bases between. Germline values: CDR1 ENHRY, CDR2 SYGVKD. The CDR3 nucleotides are TGTGCCATCAGTGGGAGATACGAGCAGTACTTC. Translating it yields CAISGRYEQYF.

This clone has just one count. This chain joins TRBV28 and TRBJ1-5; 8 positions agree with TRBD1. The V segment lost 4 bases and the J segment 6 bases; nucleotides outside the gene matches: 14. The CDR3 is 17 amino acids. The V gene's germline CDR1 is MDHEN and CDR2 SYDVKM. The CDR3 coding sequence is TGTGCCAGCAGTTCGATTTTACAGGGGGAAGGTGTTCAGCCCCAGCATTTT. It specifies CASSSILQGEGVQPQHF.

This sequence joins TRBV7-2 and TRBJ2-1; 7 bases agree with TRBD1. The germline CDR1 and CDR2 sequences are SGHTA and FQGNSA. CDR3 length equals 12 residues. V was pared by 5 bases and J by 8 bases, with 3 bases of the junction left unmatched. The chain's CDR3 is CASSPDRDEQFF. The CDR3 nucleotides are TGTGCCAGCAGCCCCGACAGGGATGAGCAGTTCTTC.

For this clone: This sample includes further DNA sequences coding for the same CDR3. This chain joins TRBV7-9 and TRBJ1-4; TRBD1 aligns across 8 bases. J gave up 8 bases and V 5 bases, and 7 bases lay outside the gene matches. CDR1 and CDR2 from the germline V gene are SEHNR and FQNEAQ (reference sequence). There are 14 residues in the CDR3. The CDR3 nucleotides are TGTGCCAGCAGCCTCGGACAGGGCCGGGAAAAACTGTTTTTT. The encoded protein is CASSLGQGREKLFF.

The chain has TRBV7-8 and TRBJ1-4; 9 bases match TRBD1. Germline V gene lookup returns CDR1 SGHVS and CDR2 FQNEAQ. This CDR3 contains 16 residues. After removal of 2 bases from V and 6 bases from J, the junction contained 7 bases not matched to a gene. The CDR3 DNA follows: TGTGCCAGCAGCTTACTCCCGACAGGGGGGGATGAAAAACTGTTTTTT. Translated, it gives CASSLLPTGGDEKLFF.

Here the CDR3 reads CASSRSGTANYGYTF. CDR3 nucleotides: TGTGCCAGTAGTCGGTCCGGGACGGCTAACTATGGCTACACCTTC. The chain couples TRBV19 to TRBJ1-2; D perhaps matches TRBD1 (5 bases). V was clipped by 5 bases and J by 0 bases, with 13 bases between them. The germline CDR1 and CDR2 sequences are LNHDA and SQIVND (reference sequence). This CDR3 has 15 residues.

This chain uses TRBV2 with TRBJ2-1; either TRBD1 or TRBD2 may fit D (5 bases each). This CDR3 is built from 15 residues. Germline V gene sequence: CDR1 SNHLY, CDR2 FYNNEI. Trimming removed 7 bases from V and 0 bases from J, with 13 bases in between. Written as DNA, the CDR3 is TGTGCCAGCACGATTGGGGGAAGCTCCTACAATGAGCAGTTCTTC. It encodes CASTIGGSSYNEQFF.

This chain uses TRBV5-1 with TRBJ2-7; the D gene is possibly TRBD1 (5 bases). V was trimmed by 3 bases and J by 1 base, leaving 8 bases between them. The CDR3 runs 13 residues. CDR1 SGHRS and CDR2 YFSETQ come from the germline V gene. The CDR3 sequence is CASSSTASYEQYF. The CDR3, as DNA: TGCGCCAGCAGCTCGACAGCTTCCTACGAGCAGTACTTC.

The V and J genes are TRBV2 and TRBJ1-1, with a possible D match to TRBD1 (5 bases). V gave up 2 bases and J gave up 3 bases, with 10 bases separating them. The germline V gene encodes CDR1 SNHLY and CDR2 FYNNEI. The CDR3 covers 14 residues. This CDR3 is CASSESQGDTEAFF. Here the CDR3 DNA reads TGTGCCAGCAGTGAATCCCAGGGAGACACTGAAGCTTTCTTT.